A selection of T cell receptor beta chains follows, all from one sample in a study of CD8+ T cells in alopecia areata. The repertoire was sequenced with immunoSEQ multiplex PCR; TCRdb's copy has only in-frame clones and lacks some. The sample shows some 200,000 clones, 55% to 70% of them seen only once. The sequencing used CD4+ T cells sorted from blood, collected at week 24, from a patient treated with tofacitinib. The receptors here all came from a human donor with alopecia areata. Each CDR3 is given with its conserved first and last residue.

TRBV5-6	TRBJ2-2	CASSITSLTGELFF
TRBV29-1	TRBJ2-5	CSVEGGTDQETQYF
TRBV6-5	TRBJ2-7	CASSSRTGTYEQYF
TRBV15	TRBJ1-1	CATSRRTGLNTEAFF
TRBV19	TRBJ1-3	CASLPGHSGNTIYF
TRBV29-1	TRBJ1-1	CSVVRGLNTEAFF
TRBV14	TRBJ2-3	CASSQGFLDTQYF
TRBV5-1	TRBJ2-3	CASSPQGDEDTQYF
TRBV29-1	TRBJ2-7	CSVEPRGSYEQYF
TRBV7-3	TRBJ1-1	CASSRGGAGTEAFF
TRBV7-9	TRBJ2-7	CASSLGGTGTYEQYF
TRBV14	TRBJ1-1	CASSHTDSRRNTEAFF
TRBV30	TRBJ2-7	CALQGEGPYEQYF
TRBV7-6	TRBJ2-6	CASSWVSGANVLTF
TRBV4-2	TRBJ2-7	CASSLYGGEQYF
TRBV4-2	TRBJ1-2	CASSQGQGYGYTF
TRBV30	TRBJ2-7	CAWSGGVAGGPSYEQYF
TRBV27	TRBJ1-5	CASSLSRIQPQHF
TRBV15	TRBJ2-3	CATSRDGALPATDTQYF
TRBV7-9	TRBJ2-2	CASSPGGGTGELFF
TRBV29-1	TRBJ1-1	CSVEDFEAFF
TRBV30	TRBJ2-7	CAWSGRREVGYEQYF
TRBV2	TRBJ2-1	CASSPSGEYNEQFF
TRBV6-4	TRBJ1-4	CASSDHQKLFF
TRBV5-1	TRBJ1-2	CASSGSGDYGYTF
TRBV10-3	TRBJ2-6	CAISEEALGANVLTF
TRBV7-2	TRBJ1-1	CASSLGLVGITEAFF
TRBV6-6	TRBJ1-2	CASSYSSGQNYGYTF
TRBV7-2	TRBJ2-1	CASSRNRDNEQFF
TRBV5-1	TRBJ1-4	CASSPTASGEKLFF
TRBV4-3	TRBJ1-4	CASSQDLGGNEKLFF
TRBV6-5	TRBJ1-5	CASSNLGSNQPQHF
TRBV4-2	TRBJ2-7	CASSQDTQRRLTTYEQYF
TRBV18	TRBJ2-7	CASSPLSGGAGYEQYF
TRBV2	TRBJ2-3	CASRERGTDTQYF
TRBV9	TRBJ2-7	CASSVDQAGELTEQYF
TRBV5-6	TRBJ2-1	CASSFRVGGNEQFF
TRBV18	TRBJ1-1	CASSPDRGGGAFF
TRBV10-3	TRBJ2-3	CAISPSGGRTDTQYF
TRBV2	TRBJ2-5	CASSELRQETQYF
TRBV4-1	TRBJ2-7	CASSQPGSHPYEQYF
TRBV4-3	TRBJ2-3	CASSQGVGNTQYF
TRBV7-2	TRBJ2-7	CASTRTGSSYEQYF
TRBV25-1	TRBJ2-7	CASSEFGPGELYKQYF
TRBV27	TRBJ2-1	CATQSGTSGKVEQFF
TRBV4-3	TRBJ2-1	CASSQRTSGSSYNEQFF
TRBV5-4	TRBJ1-5	CASSLGPDNQPQHF
TRBV15	TRBJ2-5	CATSAAGVAGVQETQYF
TRBV10-3	TRBJ1-2	CAISESTNGGYTF
TRBV5-6	TRBJ2-5	CASSWGLAGGQETQYF
TRBV11-1	TRBJ2-7	CASSRLAGSSYEQYF
TRBV29-1	TRBJ1-5	CSVGIGTEPNQPQHF
TRBV9	TRBJ1-6	CASSPGQGQHSPLHF
TRBV5-6	TRBJ2-3	CASSLGTATDTQYF
TRBV5-1	TRBJ1-2	CASSLAADRPDGYTF